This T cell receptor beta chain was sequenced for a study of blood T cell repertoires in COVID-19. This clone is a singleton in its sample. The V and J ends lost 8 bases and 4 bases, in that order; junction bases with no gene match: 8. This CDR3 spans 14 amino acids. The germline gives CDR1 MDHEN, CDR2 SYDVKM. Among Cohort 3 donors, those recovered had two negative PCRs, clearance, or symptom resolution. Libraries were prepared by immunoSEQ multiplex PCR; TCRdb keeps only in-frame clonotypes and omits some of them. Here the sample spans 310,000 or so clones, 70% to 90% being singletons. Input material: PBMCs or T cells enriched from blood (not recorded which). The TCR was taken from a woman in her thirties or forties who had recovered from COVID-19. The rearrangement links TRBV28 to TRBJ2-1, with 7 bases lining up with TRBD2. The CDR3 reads CASFGGTKYNEQFF. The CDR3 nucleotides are TGTGCCAGCTTTGGGGGGACTAAATACAATGAGCAGTTCTTC.